This T cell receptor (beta chain) derives from a study of cytomegalovirus exposure and HLA in healthy donors. Study conclusions and caveats: It was reportedly the case that the classifier diagnosed cytomegalovirus status with high specificity and sensitivity.

Deletions cut 7 bases from V and 5 bases from J, with 12 bases between. CDR1 SGHRS and CDR2 YFSETQ come from the germline V gene. The CDR3 contains 12 residues. As regards this clone: Its antigen is unidentified.

Repertoires were generated with immunoSEQ multiplex PCR, while TCRdb's copy carries only in-frame clones and drops some. The profile shows over 70,000 clones, around 90% of them singletons. The chain carries TRBV5-1 and TRBJ1-2; possible D gene TRBD1, 5 bases. The sequenced material came from PBMCs. This TCR came from a woman under 30 in good health and CMV-seropositive. CDR3 DNA sequence: TGCGCCAGCGGCGAGACAGCATATGGCTACACCTTC. It encodes CASGETAYGYTF.